Below, one T cell receptor beta chain is given with its context. The data were taken from a study of blood T cell repertoires in COVID-19. Looking at the study overall: T cells, B-cell-depleted T cells, or PBMCs provided the cDNA or gDNA that served as material.

Original analysis: Amplification with reference gene primers provided the estimates of nucleated cell counts. Profiled with immunoSEQ multiplex PCR; TCRdb holds only in-frame clones, not every one. The V and J calls and clone size come from that table; D and trimming were worked out from the DNA. This table has fewer than 200,000 clones, 75% to 80% appearing once. The V end was cut by 3 bases, the J end by 5 bases, with 7 bases between. The CDR3 sequence is 13 residues long. Germline V gives CDR1 LNHDA, CDR2 SQIVND (reference sequence). V is TRBV19 and J is TRBJ2-2; D gene uncertain. The sequence derives from a woman in her 70s with acute or convalescent COVID-19. The sequenced material came from peripheral blood. The CDR3 protein is CASSILVTGELFF. DNA of the CDR3: TGTGCCAGTAGTATTTTAGTAACCGGGGAGCTGTTTTTT.